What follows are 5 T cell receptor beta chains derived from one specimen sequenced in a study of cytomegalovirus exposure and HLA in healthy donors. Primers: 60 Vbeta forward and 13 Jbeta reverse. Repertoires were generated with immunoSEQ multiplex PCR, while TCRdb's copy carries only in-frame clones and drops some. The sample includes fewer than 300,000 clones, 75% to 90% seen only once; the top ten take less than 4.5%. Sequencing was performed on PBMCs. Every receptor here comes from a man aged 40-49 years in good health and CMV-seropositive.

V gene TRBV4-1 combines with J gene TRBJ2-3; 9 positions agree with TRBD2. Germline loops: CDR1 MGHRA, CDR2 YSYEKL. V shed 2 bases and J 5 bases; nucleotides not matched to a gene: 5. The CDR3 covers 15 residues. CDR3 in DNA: TGCGCCAGCAGCCAATCCGGGACTAGCCGAGATACGCAGTATTTT. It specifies CASSQSGTSRDTQYF.

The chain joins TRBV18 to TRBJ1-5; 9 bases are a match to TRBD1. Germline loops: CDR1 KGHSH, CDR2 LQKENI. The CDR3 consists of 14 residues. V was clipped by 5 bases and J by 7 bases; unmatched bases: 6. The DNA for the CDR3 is TGTGCCAGCTCAGAGGGACAGGGAGGACAGCCCCAGCATTTT. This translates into CASSEGQGGQPQHF.

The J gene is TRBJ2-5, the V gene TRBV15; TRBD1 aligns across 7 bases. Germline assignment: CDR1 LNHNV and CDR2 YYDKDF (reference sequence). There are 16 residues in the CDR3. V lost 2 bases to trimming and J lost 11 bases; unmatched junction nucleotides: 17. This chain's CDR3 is CATSRLGDSGAREQYF. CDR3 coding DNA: TGTGCCACCAGCAGATTGGGGGACAGTGGGGCCCGTGAGCAGTACTTC.

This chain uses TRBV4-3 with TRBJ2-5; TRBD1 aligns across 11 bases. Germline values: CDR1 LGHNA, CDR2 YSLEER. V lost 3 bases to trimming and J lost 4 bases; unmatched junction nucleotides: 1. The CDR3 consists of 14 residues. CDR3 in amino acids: CASSQDRGLETQYF. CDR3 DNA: TGCGCCAGCAGCCAGGACAGGGGGCTAGAGACCCAGTACTTC.

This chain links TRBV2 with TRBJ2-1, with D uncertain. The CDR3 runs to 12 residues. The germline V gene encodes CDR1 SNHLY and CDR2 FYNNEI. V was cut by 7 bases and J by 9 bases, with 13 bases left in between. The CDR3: CASTDPFGEQFF. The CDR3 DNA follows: TGTGCCAGCACCGATCCTTTCGGTGAGCAGTTCTTC.